Listed here are 29 T cell receptor beta chains from one sample, sequenced in a study of blood T cell repertoires in COVID-19. Method: immunoSEQ multiplex PCR; TCRdb's copy keeps in-frame clones and lacks some. In the table there are fewer than 120,000 clones, nearly 90% of which are singletons. Source material: peripheral blood. These receptors were collected from a human donor in a cohort sampled during active COVID-19.

Regarding this clone: One junction end does not reproduce the germline sequence, and a read error may be involved. V usage is TRBV28 and J usage is TRBJ2-3; 12 positions match TRBD2. The CDR3 is made up of 17 amino acids. Germline CDR1 is MDHEN and CDR2 is SYDVKM. The CDR3 here is CASSFSLTSGSTDTQYF. The CDR3 nucleotides read TGTGCCAGCAGTTTCTCACTGACTAGCGGGAGCACCGATACGCAGTATTTT.

The V and J genes are TRBV15 and TRBJ1-1, with D uncertain. Trimming shortened V by 3 bases and J by 6 bases, and 14 bases separated the two germline ends. CDR3 length: 14 residues. Germline loops: CDR1 LNHNV, CDR2 YYDKDF (reference sequence). As DNA, the CDR3 is TGTGCCACCAGCAGGGCGGGAGGGCGATCTGAAGCTTTCTTT. Its protein product is CATSRAGGRSEAFF.

Concerning this clone itself: This may stem from a read error, because a much larger clone lies one nucleotide away. Additional DNA sequences in this sample encode the identical CDR3. This chain uses TRBV5-1 with TRBJ2-7, with D possibly being TRBD2 (7 bases). V dropped 0 bases and J dropped 2 bases, with 12 bases sitting between them. CDR1 is SGHRS, CDR2 YFSETQ, per germline. The CDR3 runs to 15 residues. CDR3 amino acids: CASSLDGGRAYEQYF. The DNA of the CDR3 is TGCGCCAGCAGCTTGGACGGGGGGCGGGCCTACGAGCAGTACTTC.

J is TRBJ2-5 and V is TRBV5-1; 11 nucleotides agree with TRBD2. The CDR3 totals 13 residues. The V gene's germline CDR1 is SGHRS and CDR2 YFSETQ. V shed 4 bases, J shed 5 bases, and the junction held 1 base outside the gene matches. The CDR3: CASSVAGGETQYF. The CDR3 nucleotides are TGCGCCAGCAGCGTAGCGGGAGGGGAGACCCAGTACTTC.

The rearrangement uses TRBV2 and TRBJ1-1; weak D call: TRBD1 (6 bases). Germline-derived CDR1 and CDR2 are SNHLY and FYNNEI. The length of the CDR3 is 14 residues. Trimming pared 6 bases from V and 4 bases from J, leaving 15 bases between. In nucleotides, the CDR3 is TGTGCCAGCAGCCCGATGGGAGGGGGCACTGAAGCTTTCTTT. It translates to CASSPMGGGTEAFF.

This clone was counted a few times. This chain joins TRBV27 and TRBJ1-5, with 12 bases fitting TRBD1. CDR3 size: 16 residues. With 5 bases clipped from V and 5 bases from J, the junction kept 7 bases outside the gene matches. CDR1 MNHEY and CDR2 SMNVEV come from the germline V gene (reference sequence). The CDR3 sequence is CASSPRGQGADQPQHF. The CDR3 DNA follows: TGTGCCAGCAGTCCTCGGGGACAGGGGGCCGATCAGCCCCAGCATTTT.

The genes are TRBV5-5 and TRBJ1-3, with TRBD1 as a possible D gene (6 bases). CDR1 is SGHKS, CDR2 YYEKEE, per germline (reference sequence). This CDR3 spans 14 amino acids. V lost 4 bases, J lost 4 bases, and 12 bases lay in between. CDR3 in DNA: TGTGCCAGCAGCCCTACAGGGACGGGAAACACCATATATTTT. It translates to CASSPTGTGNTIYF.

This chain joins TRBV28 and TRBJ1-1, with no clear D. The CDR3 totals 17 residues. Trimming removed 2 bases at V and 6 bases at J, with 22 bases between. Per the germline V gene, CDR1 is MDHEN and CDR2 is SYDVKM. DNA for the CDR3: TGTGCCAGCAGTTTAGATCTCCTGAGGGCACCAACCGCTGAAGCTTTCTTT. This codes for CASSLDLLRAPTAEAFF.

J is TRBJ2-3 and V is TRBV5-4, with TRBD2 matching 15 bases. V trimming: 10 bases; J trimming: 5 bases; junction bases outside the gene matches: 2. CDR1 SGHNT and CDR2 YYREEE come from the germline V gene (reference sequence). The CDR3 contains 13 residues. The CDR3 loop is CAGGLAGGDTQYF. The DNA for the CDR3 is TGTGCCGGGGGACTAGCGGGGGGAGATACGCAGTATTTT.

V gene TRBV21-1 combines with J gene TRBJ2-2; TRBD1, the table's D call, lacks a check against the DNA. TRBV21-1 is deemed a pseudogene. The CDR3 contains 18 residues. CDR3 in amino acids: CASSNNRQINPNTGELFF. DNA of the CDR3: TGTGCCAGCAGCAATAATCGACAGATAAACCCGAACACCGGGGAGCTGTTTTTT.

The chain is built from TRBV28 and TRBJ1-5; a weak D match, TRBD1 (5 bases). The CDR3 consists of 15 residues. Between the trimmed V and J ends, which lost 3 bases and 6 bases, there was a span of 15 bases. CDR1 is MDHEN, CDR2 SYDVKM, per germline. The CDR3 sequence: CASSFSRVRGQPQHF. The DNA for the CDR3 is TGTGCCAGCAGTTTTTCCAGGGTAAGGGGTCAGCCCCAGCATTTT.

The V call is TRBV2, the J call TRBJ2-3, with 9 bases identical to TRBD2. V was pared by 3 bases and J by 2 bases, with 3 bases of the junction left unmatched. CDR3 length equals 15 residues. Germline V gene data show CDR1 as SNHLY and CDR2 as FYNNEI. This chain's CDR3 is CASSDGGGDTDTQYF. The CDR3 DNA sequence: TGTGCCAGCAGTGATGGCGGGGGGGACACAGATACGCAGTATTTT.

This clone was seen a handful of times. The genes are TRBV24-1 and TRBJ2-1; the match to TRBD1 covers 11 bases. The J segment lost 5 bases and the V segment lost 5 bases, leaving 4 bases of the junction unmatched. The germline CDR1 and CDR2 sequences are KGHDR and SFDVKD. The CDR3 runs to 15 residues. This CDR3 reads CATSGGTGGDNEQFF. The CDR3 coding sequence is TGTGCCACCAGTGGCGGGACAGGGGGTGACAATGAGCAGTTCTTC.

V and J are TRBV29-1 and TRBJ1-2; 8 bases align to TRBD1. Losses at the gene ends were 0 bases for V and 4 bases for J; bases not matched to a gene: 4. Germline V gives CDR1 SQVTM, CDR2 ANQGSEA. The CDR3 extends over 14 amino acids. The CDR3 loop is CSVEDQGTGYGYTF. CDR3 coding DNA: TGCAGCGTTGAAGATCAAGGGACAGGCTATGGCTACACCTTC. The whole variable domain, remainder taken from reference TRBV29-1 and TRBJ1-2, is SAVISQKPSRDICQRGTSLTIQCQVDSQVTMMFWYRQQPGQSLTLIATANQGSEATYESGFVIDKFPISRPNLTFSTLTVSNMSPEDSSIYLCSVEDQGTGYGYTFGSGTRLTVV.

The chain combines TRBV2 with TRBJ1-2, with D possibly matching TRBD1 (5 bases). The V end lost 5 bases, the J end lost 8 bases, and 12 bases lay between the germline ends. From germline, CDR1 is SNHLY and CDR2 FYNNEI. The CDR3 contains 12 residues. CDR3 DNA: TGTGCCAGCAGTCCGCAGGGAATAGGCTACACCTTC. This encodes CASSPQGIGYTF.

The gene calls are TRBV30 and TRBJ2-1; unclear D gene. V lost 2 bases and J lost 0, with 11 bases in between. CDR1 and CDR2 (germline): GTSNPN, SVGIG (reference sequence). CDR3 length: 15 residues. For the CDR3, the DNA is TGTGCCTGGAGTAGACGGTGGAGCTCCTACAATGAGCAGTTCTTC. Its protein product is CAWSRRWSSYNEQFF.

This clone was picked up a small number of times. The chain carries TRBV7-8 and TRBJ2-7; 10 nucleotides line up with TRBD2. The CDR3 loop spans 15 amino acids. The V gene's germline CDR1 is SGHVS and CDR2 FQNEAQ. Germline trimming cut 5 bases from V and 2 bases from J; bases unmatched to any gene: 6. The DNA for the CDR3 is TGTGCCAGCAGCAGGACTAGCGGCGTCACCTACGAGCAGTACTTC. Translating it yields CASSRTSGVTYEQYF.

The V gene is TRBV9, the J gene TRBJ1-4; D is perhaps TRBD1 (6 bases). The V and J ends lost 3 bases and 6 bases respectively, with 15 bases between them. Germline V gene lookup returns CDR1 SGDLS and CDR2 YYNGEE. The CDR3 is 15 residues long. The CDR3, as DNA: TGTGCCAGCAGCGCCGGAACAGGGAACGATGAAAAACTGTTTTTT. This gives the protein CASSAGTGNDEKLFF.

This clone appeared a single time. This chain links TRBV15 with TRBJ2-1, with 10 nucleotides matching TRBD2. The V segment lost 4 bases and the J segment 4 bases; nucleotides outside the gene matches: 7. Germline-derived CDR1 and CDR2 are LNHNV and YYDKDF (reference sequence). The CDR3 is 16 amino acids. CDR3 residues: CATSTEWTSGYNEQFF. In DNA, the CDR3 is TGTGCCACCAGCACCGAATGGACTAGCGGATACAATGAGCAGTTCTTC.

By share of the sample, this clone is medium-sized (0.01 to 0.1%). The chain has TRBV5-1 and TRBJ2-1; a possible D gene is TRBD1 (5 bases). This CDR3 contains 14 residues. Germline lookup yields CDR1 SGHRS and CDR2 YFSETQ. Trimming removed 4 bases at V and 0 bases at J, with 8 bases between. The CDR3 region has the DNA TGCGCCAGCAGCCAGGGTGGCTCCTACAATGAGCAGTTCTTC. Amino acid sequence: CASSQGGSYNEQFF.

The CDR3 DNA is TGTGCCAGCAGTACGCCTAGCGGGAGAAATACGCAGTATTTT. This sequence encodes CASSTPSGRNTQYF. The chain carries TRBV27 and TRBJ2-3, with 10 nucleotides matching TRBD2. This CDR3 region has 14 residues. Germline trimming cut 5 bases from V and 7 bases from J; bases unmatched to any gene: 6. From germline, CDR1 is MNHEY and CDR2 SMNVEV (reference sequence).

The V gene is TRBV24-1, the J gene TRBJ2-1, with TRBD2 matching 15 bases. The CDR3 runs to 15 residues. Germline CDR1 reads KGHDR; CDR2 reads SFDVKD. The V segment lost 4 bases and the J segment 8 bases; nucleotides outside the gene matches: 2. The CDR3 DNA sequence: TGTGCCACCAGTGACCGGACTAGCGGGAGGGATGAGCAGTTCTTC. It is translated as CATSDRTSGRDEQFF.

The CDR3 DNA sequence: TGTGCCAGCAGTTTATTTGGGGGGGGTGAGCAGTTCTTC. Its translation: CASSLFGGGEQFF. This chain links TRBV27 with TRBJ2-1, with 7 bases aligning to TRBD2. The CDR3 has 13 amino acids. Trimming cost V 1 base and J 9 bases; bases outside gene matches: 3. Germline V CDR1 and CDR2: MNHEY, SMNVEV (reference sequence).

The gene calls are TRBV12-3 or TRBV12-4 and TRBJ1-2, with D possibly TRBD1 on 6 matching bases. V lost 6 bases and J 10 bases, leaving 12 bases between the germline ends. CDR3 length: 11 amino acids. The CDR3 sequence is CASSYREFYTF. As DNA, the CDR3 is TGTGCCAGCAGCTACAGGGAATTCTACACCTTC.

CDR3 sequence: CASRPTGGSNEKLFF. DNA for the CDR3: TGTGCCAGCAGACCAACAGGGGGCTCTAATGAAAAACTGTTTTTT. The rearrangement uses TRBV6-5 and TRBJ1-4; TRBD1 agrees at 9 bases. The V segment lost 6 bases and the J segment 3 bases; nucleotides outside the gene matches: 5. The CDR3 runs to 15 residues. CDR1 is MNHEY and CDR2 is SVGAGI in the germline V gene.

The rearrangement links TRBV30 to TRBJ2-1, with a tentative D call TRBD1 (5 bases). CDR1 and CDR2 (germline): GTSNPN, SVGIG (reference sequence). The CDR3 has 14 residues. V was shortened by 4 bases and J by 3 bases, with 13 bases between the two germline ends. CDR3 DNA sequence: TGTGCCTGGACACCGGACAACTACTACAATGAGCAGTTCTTC. Its protein product is CAWTPDNYYNEQFF.

The rearrangement joins TRBV18 to TRBJ2-6, with D perhaps matching TRBD1 (6 bases). The germline gives CDR1 KGHSH, CDR2 LQKENI. This CDR3 has 15 amino acids. With 6 bases removed from V and 3 bases from J, the gap between germline ends came to 12 bases. Written as DNA, the CDR3 is TGTGCCAGCTCCCTACAGGGTAATGGGGCCAACGTCCTGACTTTC. Translated, it gives CASSLQGNGANVLTF.

This clone was seen only a few times. The chain has TRBV25-1 and TRBJ2-3; 12 bases match TRBD2. With 2 bases clipped from V and 4 bases from J, the junction kept 4 bases outside the gene matches. The CDR3 is made up of 16 amino acids. Per the germline V gene, CDR1 is MGHDK and CDR2 is SYGVNS. The CDR3 is CASSEILAGGADTQYF. CDR3 in DNA: TGTGCCAGCAGTGAAATTCTAGCGGGGGGGGCAGATACGCAGTATTTT.

The chain joins TRBV7-9 to TRBJ1-2, with a tentative D call TRBD1 (5 bases). The CDR3 covers 14 residues. The germline CDR1 and CDR2 sequences are SEHNR and FQNEAQ (reference sequence). The V gene lost 1 base and the J gene lost 4 bases, with 10 bases spanning the gap. The CDR3 loop reads CASSLVGGFYGYTF. CDR3 nucleotides: TGTGCCAGCAGCTTAGTTGGGGGGTTCTATGGCTACACCTTC. Variable domain in full (rest from reference TRBV7-9 and TRBJ1-2): DTGVSQNPRHKITKRGQNVTFRCDPISEHNRLYWYRQTLGQGPEFLTYFQNEAQLEKSRLLSDRFSAERPKGSFSTLEIQRTEQGDSAMYLCASSLVGGFYGYTFGSGTRLTVV.